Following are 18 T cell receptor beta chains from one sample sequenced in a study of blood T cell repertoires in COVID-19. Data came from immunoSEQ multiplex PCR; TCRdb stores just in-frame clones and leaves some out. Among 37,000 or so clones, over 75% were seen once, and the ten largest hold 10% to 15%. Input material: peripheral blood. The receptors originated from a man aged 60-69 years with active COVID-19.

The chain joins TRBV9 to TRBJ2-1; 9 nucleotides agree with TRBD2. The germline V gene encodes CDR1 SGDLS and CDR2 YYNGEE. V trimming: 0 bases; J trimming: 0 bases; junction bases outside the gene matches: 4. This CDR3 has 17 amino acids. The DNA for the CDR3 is TGTGCCAGCAGCGTAGTCGGTAGCGGGAGCTCCTACAATGAGCAGTTCTTC. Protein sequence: CASSVVGSGSSYNEQFF.

The CDR3 loop reads CATLDGAGEQFF. The CDR3 DNA reads as TGTGCCACCTTGGACGGTGCGGGGGAGCAGTTCTTC. This chain links TRBV19 with TRBJ2-1; TRBD2 is a possible D gene (6 bases). Between the trimmed V and J ends, which lost 10 bases and 10 bases, there was a span of 17 bases. There are 12 residues in the CDR3. Germline lookup yields CDR1 LNHDA and CDR2 SQIVND (reference sequence).

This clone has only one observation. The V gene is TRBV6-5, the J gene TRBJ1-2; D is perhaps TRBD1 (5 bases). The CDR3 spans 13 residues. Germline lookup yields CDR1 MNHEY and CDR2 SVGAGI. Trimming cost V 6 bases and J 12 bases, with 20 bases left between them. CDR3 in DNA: TGTGCCAGCAGCCCCACCGGGACTCAATTAAACACCTTC. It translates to CASSPTGTQLNTF.

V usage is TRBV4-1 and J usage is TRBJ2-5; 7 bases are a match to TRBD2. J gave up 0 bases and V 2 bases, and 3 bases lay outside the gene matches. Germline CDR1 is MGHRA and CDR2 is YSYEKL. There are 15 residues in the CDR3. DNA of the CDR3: TGCGCCAGCAGCCAAACAGCGGGGTACCAAGAGACCCAGTACTTC. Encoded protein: CASSQTAGYQETQYF.

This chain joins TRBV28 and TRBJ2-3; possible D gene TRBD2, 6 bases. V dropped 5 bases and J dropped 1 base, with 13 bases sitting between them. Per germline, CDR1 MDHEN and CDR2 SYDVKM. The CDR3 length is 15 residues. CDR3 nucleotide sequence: TGTGCCAGCAGTCTCGGGAGAAAGGGCACAGATACGCAGTATTTT. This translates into CASSLGRKGTDTQYF.

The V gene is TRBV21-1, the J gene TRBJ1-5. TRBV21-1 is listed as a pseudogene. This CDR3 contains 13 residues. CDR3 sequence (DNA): TGTGCCAGCCTCCCCTGCGGTAGACAGCCCCAGCATTTT. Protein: CASLPCGRQPQHF.

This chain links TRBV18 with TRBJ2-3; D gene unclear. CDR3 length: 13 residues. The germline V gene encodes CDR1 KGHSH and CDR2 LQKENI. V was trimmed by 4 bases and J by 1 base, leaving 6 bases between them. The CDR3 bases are TGTGCCAGCTCACGGCTCCGCACAGATACGCAGTATTTT. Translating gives CASSRLRTDTQYF.

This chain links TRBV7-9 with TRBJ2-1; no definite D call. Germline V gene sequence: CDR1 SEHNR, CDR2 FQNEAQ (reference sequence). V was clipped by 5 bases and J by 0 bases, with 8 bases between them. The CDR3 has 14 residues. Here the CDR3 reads CASSTSGSYNEQFF. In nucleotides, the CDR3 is TGTGCCAGCAGCACCTCAGGCTCCTACAATGAGCAGTTCTTC. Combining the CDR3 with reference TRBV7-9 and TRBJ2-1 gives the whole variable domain DTGVSQNPRHKITKRGQNVTFRCDPISEHNRLYWYRQTLGQGPEFLTYFQNEAQLEKSRLLSDRFSAERPKGSFSTLEIQRTEQGDSAMYLCASSTSGSYNEQFFGPGTRLTVL.

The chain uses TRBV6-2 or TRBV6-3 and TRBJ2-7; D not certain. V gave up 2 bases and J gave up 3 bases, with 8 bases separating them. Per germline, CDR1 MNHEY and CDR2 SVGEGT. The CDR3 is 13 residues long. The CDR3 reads CASSYHQIYEQYF. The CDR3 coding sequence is TGTGCCAGCAGTTACCACCAGATCTACGAGCAGTACTTC.

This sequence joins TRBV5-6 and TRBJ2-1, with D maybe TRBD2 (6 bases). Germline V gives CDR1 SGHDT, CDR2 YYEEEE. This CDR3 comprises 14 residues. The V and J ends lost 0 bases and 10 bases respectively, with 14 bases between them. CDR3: CASSLAPLAGEQFF. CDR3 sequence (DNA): TGTGCCAGCAGCTTGGCCCCACTAGCTGGCGAGCAGTTCTTC. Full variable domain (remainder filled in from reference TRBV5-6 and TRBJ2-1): DAGVTQSPTHLIKTRGQQVTLRCSPKSGHDTVSWYQQALGQGPQFIFQYYEEEERQRGNFPDRFSGHQFPNYSSELNVNALLLGDSALYLCASSLAPLAGEQFFGPGTRLTVL.

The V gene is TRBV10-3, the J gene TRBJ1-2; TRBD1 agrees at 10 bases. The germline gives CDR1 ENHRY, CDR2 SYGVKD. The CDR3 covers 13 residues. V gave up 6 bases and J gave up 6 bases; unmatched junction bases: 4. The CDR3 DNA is TGTGCCATCAGCGGGGACAGGGGTAATGGCTACACCTTC. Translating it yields CAISGDRGNGYTF.

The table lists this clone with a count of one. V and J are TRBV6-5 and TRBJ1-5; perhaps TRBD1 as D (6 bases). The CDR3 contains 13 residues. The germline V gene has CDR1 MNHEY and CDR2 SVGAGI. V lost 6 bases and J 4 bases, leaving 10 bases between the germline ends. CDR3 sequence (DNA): TGTGCCAGCAGCAGGACAGCTAATCAGCCCCAGCATTTT. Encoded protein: CASSRTANQPQHF.

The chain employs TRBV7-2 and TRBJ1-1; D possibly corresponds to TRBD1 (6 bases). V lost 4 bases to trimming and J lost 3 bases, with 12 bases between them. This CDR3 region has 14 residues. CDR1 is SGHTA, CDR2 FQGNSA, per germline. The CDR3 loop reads CASSSGQWHTEAFF. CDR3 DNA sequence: TGTGCCAGCAGCTCCGGACAGTGGCACACTGAAGCTTTCTTT.

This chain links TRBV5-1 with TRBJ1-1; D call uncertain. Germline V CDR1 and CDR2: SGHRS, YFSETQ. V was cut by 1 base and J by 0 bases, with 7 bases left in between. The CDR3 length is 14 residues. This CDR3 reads CASSLLGMNTEAFF. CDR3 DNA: TGCGCCAGCAGCTTGTTGGGCATGAACACTGAAGCTTTCTTT.

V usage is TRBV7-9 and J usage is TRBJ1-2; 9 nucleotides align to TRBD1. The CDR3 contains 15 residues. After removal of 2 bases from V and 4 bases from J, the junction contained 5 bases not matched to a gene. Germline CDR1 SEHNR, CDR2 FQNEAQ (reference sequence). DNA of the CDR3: TGTGCCAGCAGCTTAAGGGGACAGGGTGGCTATGGCTACACCTTC. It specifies CASSLRGQGGYGYTF.

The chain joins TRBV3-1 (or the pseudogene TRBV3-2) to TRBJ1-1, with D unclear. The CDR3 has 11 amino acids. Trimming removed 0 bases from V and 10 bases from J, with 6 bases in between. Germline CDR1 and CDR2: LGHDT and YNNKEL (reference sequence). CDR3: CASSQEARAFF. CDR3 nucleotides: TGTGCCAGCAGCCAAGAGGCTAGAGCTTTCTTT.

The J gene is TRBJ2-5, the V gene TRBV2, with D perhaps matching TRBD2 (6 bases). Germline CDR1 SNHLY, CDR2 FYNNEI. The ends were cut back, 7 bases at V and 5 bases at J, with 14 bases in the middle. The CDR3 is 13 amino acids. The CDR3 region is CASTAPGSETQYF. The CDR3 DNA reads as TGTGCCAGCACGGCCCCCGGGAGTGAGACCCAGTACTTC.

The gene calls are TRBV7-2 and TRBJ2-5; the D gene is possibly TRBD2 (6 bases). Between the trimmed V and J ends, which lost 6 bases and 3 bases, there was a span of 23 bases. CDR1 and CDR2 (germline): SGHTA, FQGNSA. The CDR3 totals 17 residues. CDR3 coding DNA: TGTGCCAGCAGGGACGACTTTTCGTCGGGAGTTGAAGAGACCCAGTACTTC. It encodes CASRDDFSSGVEETQYF. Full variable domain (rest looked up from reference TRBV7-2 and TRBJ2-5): GAGVSQSPSNKVTEKGKDVELRCDPISGHTALYWYRQSLGQGLEFLIYFQGNSAPDKSGLPSDRFSAERTGGSVSTLTIQRTQQEDSAVYLCASRDDFSSGVEETQYFGPGTRLLVL.